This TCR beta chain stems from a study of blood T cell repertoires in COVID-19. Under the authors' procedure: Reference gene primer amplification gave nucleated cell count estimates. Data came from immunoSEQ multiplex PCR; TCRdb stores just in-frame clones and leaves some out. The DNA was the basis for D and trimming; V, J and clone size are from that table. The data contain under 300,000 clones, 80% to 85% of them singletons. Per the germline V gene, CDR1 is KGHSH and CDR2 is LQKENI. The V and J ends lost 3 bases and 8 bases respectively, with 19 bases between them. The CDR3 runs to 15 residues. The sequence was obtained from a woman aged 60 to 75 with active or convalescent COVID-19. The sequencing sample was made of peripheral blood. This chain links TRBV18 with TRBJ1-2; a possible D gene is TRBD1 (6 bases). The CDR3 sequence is CASSPGTRSSGGYTF. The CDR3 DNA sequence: TGTGCCAGCTCACCCGGGACACGCTCCTCAGGGGGCTACACCTTC.